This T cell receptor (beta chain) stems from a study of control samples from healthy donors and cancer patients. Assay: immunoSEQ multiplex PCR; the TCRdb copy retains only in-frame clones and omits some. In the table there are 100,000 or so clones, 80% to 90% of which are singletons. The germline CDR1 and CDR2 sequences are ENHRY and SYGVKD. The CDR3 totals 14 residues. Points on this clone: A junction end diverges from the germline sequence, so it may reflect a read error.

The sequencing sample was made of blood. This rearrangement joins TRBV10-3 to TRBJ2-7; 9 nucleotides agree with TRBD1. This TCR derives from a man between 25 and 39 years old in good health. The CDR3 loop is CAITEDRGPYEQYF. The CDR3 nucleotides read TGTGCCATCACTGAGGACAGGGGTCCCTACGAGCAGTACTTC.